These T cell receptor beta chains were read from a single sample in a study of Tregs in tolerant kidney transplant recipients. The table came from immunoSEQ multiplex PCR; TCRdb's copy has only in-frame clones and leaves some out. The sample lists around 63,000 clones; 70% to 90% were seen once. This specimen was Tregs from blood, taken before the transplant. These receptors came from a human donor who received a combined kidney and bone marrow transplant. Both conserved end residues are part of each CDR3. A D gene is named only where the DNA matches it firmly. Clone sizes are given selectively: once, few, many, or a class where the clone is expanded.

V: TRBV10-3; J: TRBJ1-1; D: -; size: -; CDR3: CAISERLGRRDTEAFF; DNA: TGTGCCATCAGTGAAAGGTTGGGCAGGCGCGACACTGAAGCTTTCTTT
V: TRBV7-9; J: TRBJ2-6; D: -; size: -; CDR3: CAAGSNSGANVLTF; DNA: TGTGCCGCCGGGTCAAACTCTGGGGCCAACGTCCTGACTTTC
V: TRBV19; J: TRBJ2-7; D: -; size: -; CDR3: CASSPILGQGRNYEQYF; DNA: TGTGCCAGTAGTCCTATACTAGGGCAGGGGAGGAACTACGAGCAGTACTTC
V: TRBV30; J: TRBJ1-2; D: -; size: -; CDR3: CAWSVGGAGNYGYTF; DNA: TGTGCCTGGAGTGTGGGGGGGGCAGGGAACTATGGCTACACCTTC
V: TRBV5-8; J: TRBJ2-7; D: -; size: -; CDR3: CASSLDRRVGPASEQYF; DNA: TGTGCCAGCAGCTTGGATCGACGAGTGGGGCCTGCTTCCGAGCAGTACTTC
V: TRBV6-5; J: TRBJ2-7; D: -; size: -; CDR3: CASSSTDEQYF; DNA: TGTGCCAGCAGTTCGACAGACGAGCAGTACTTC
V: TRBV7-2; J: TRBJ2-2; D: TRBD2; size: -; CDR3: CASSLAGGTGELFF; DNA: TGTGCCAGCAGCCTAGCGGGAGGTACCGGGGAGCTGTTTTTT
V: TRBV5-1; J: TRBJ2-7; D: TRBD1; size: few; CDR3: CASSLDGSGQGSWDF; DNA: TGCGCCAGCAGCTTAGACGGGTCGGGACAGGGGTCGTGGGACTTC
V: TRBV5-1; J: TRBJ2-2; D: -; size: -; CDR3: CASSLAGAGSNTGELFF; DNA: TGCGCCAGCAGCTTGGCCGGGGCGGGGTCGAACACCGGGGAGCTGTTTTTT
V: TRBV4-1; J: TRBJ2-1; D: TRBD2; size: -; CDR3: CASSHRPSGGAFDEQFF; DNA: TGCGCCAGCAGCCATAGACCCAGCGGGGGGGCCTTTGATGAGCAGTTCTTC
V: TRBV19; J: TRBJ2-2; D: TRBD1; size: -; CDR3: CASSIGGQGTGELFF; DNA: TGTGCCAGTAGTATAGGGGGACAGGGCACCGGGGAGCTGTTTTTT
V: TRBV5-1; J: TRBJ1-6; D: TRBD1; size: -; CDR3: CASSLFSGQGNSPLHF; DNA: TGCGCCAGCAGCTTGTTCTCGGGACAGGGAAATTCACCCCTCCACTTT
V: TRBV19; J: TRBJ1-6; D: -; size: -; CDR3: CASRGAISPLHF; DNA: TGTGCCAGTAGGGGCGCAATCTCACCCCTCCACTTT
V: TRBV15; J: TRBJ2-1; D: -; size: -; CDR3: CATSREEWGIRQFF; DNA: TGTGCCACCAGCAGAGAGGAGTGGGGAATAAGGCAGTTCTTC
V: TRBV19; J: TRBJ1-2; D: -; size: -; CDR3: CASSIDRNYGYTF; DNA: TGTGCCAGTAGTATCGACAGAAACTATGGCTACACCTTC
V: TRBV7-6; J: TRBJ1-4; D: TRBD1; size: once; CDR3: CASSPTGTGDATNEKLFF; DNA: TGTGCCAGCAGCCCGACCGGGACAGGGGATGCAACTAATGAAAAACTGTTTTTC